The T cell receptor beta chain described here comes from a study of control samples from healthy donors and cancer patients. From germline, CDR1 is SGHDT and CDR2 YYEEEE. The CDR3 runs 15 residues. Trimming took off 4 bases at V and 3 bases at J, with 14 bases between the two ends. Assay: immunoSEQ multiplex PCR; the TCRdb copy retains only in-frame clones and omits some. The sample consists of fewer than 90,000 clones, around nine tenths of them appearing once. V and J are TRBV5-6 and TRBJ1-5, with unresolved D. This clonotype was obtained from a woman in her 50s in good health. What was sequenced was blood. Here the CDR3 reads CASSQYAGPNQPQHF. The CDR3 DNA reads TGTGCCAGCAGCCAGTACGCGGGCCCCAATCAGCCCCAGCATTTT.